Only a few counts were recorded for the clone carrying this TCR beta chain. Antigen specificity is unknown. This specimen comes from a study of T cell repertoires in cytomegalovirus infection. Study overall: It was the public TCR beta signatures that indicated both CMV infection and matching HLA type.

TCRdb analysed the reads with MiXCR anew, one entry per CDR3 protein. Of 270,000 or so distinct CDR3 sequences in the sample, 15% to 20% were seen once. The CDR3 length is 15 residues. Unmatched junction bases numbered 4, after V lost 3 bases and J lost 2 bases. The germline V gene has CDR1 SGHVT and CDR2 SQSDAQ. The study, taken as a whole, reports: Dominant in the ex vivo response were TCR beta clonotypes restricted by HLA-C and specific for CMV. Cumulated frequencies of public TCR beta families served to identify carriers of CMV plus the relevant HLA.

The TCR originated in a human donor in good health (CMV status not recorded). Some clones in this sample may be carry-over from other donors' samples. J is TRBJ1-1 and V is TRBV7-4, with TRBD1 identical over 9 bases. Sequencing was done on a sample of CD8+ T cells from PBMCs. CDR3 in amino acids: CASSFGDRDNTEAFF. In nucleotides, the CDR3 is TGTGCCAGCAGCTTTGGGGACAGGGATAACACTGAAGCTTTCTTT.